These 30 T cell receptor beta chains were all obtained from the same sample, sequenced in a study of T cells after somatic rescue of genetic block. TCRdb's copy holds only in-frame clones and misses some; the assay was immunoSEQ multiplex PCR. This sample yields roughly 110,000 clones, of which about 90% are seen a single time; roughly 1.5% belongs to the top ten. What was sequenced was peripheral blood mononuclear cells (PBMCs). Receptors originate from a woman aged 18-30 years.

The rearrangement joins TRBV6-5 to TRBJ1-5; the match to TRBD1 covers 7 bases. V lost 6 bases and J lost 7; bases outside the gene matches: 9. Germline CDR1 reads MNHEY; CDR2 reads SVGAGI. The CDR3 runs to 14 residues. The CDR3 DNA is TGTGCCAGCAGCCTCCAGGGGGGCCGCCAGCCCCAGCATTTT. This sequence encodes CASSLQGGRQPQHF.

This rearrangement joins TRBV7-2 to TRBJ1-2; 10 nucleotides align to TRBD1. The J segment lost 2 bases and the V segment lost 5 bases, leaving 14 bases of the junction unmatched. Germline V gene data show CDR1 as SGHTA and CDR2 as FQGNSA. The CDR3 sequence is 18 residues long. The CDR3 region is CASSLLPGTGAKNYGYTF. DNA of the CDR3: TGTGCCAGCAGCCTTCTCCCCGGGACAGGGGCCAAGAACTATGGCTACACCTTC.

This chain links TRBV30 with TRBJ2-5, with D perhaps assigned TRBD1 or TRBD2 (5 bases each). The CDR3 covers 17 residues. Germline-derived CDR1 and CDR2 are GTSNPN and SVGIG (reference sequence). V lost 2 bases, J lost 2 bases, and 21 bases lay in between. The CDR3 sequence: CAWSTARDPWGQETQYF. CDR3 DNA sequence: TGTGCCTGGAGTACAGCCCGGGACCCCTGGGGACAAGAGACCCAGTACTTC.

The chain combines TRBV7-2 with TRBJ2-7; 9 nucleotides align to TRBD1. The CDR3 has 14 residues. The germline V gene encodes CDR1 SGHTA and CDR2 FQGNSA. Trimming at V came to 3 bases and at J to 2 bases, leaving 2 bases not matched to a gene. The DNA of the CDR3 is TGTGCCAGCAGCTTGGGACAGGGAACCTACGAGCAGTACTTC. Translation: CASSLGQGTYEQYF.

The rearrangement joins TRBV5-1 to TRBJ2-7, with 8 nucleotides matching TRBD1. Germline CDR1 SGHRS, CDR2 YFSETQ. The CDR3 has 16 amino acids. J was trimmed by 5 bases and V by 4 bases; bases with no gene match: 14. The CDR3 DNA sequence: TGCGCCAGCAGCCCGGGCACCGGGACAGGTATCCACGAGCAGTACTTC. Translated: CASSPGTGTGIHEQYF.

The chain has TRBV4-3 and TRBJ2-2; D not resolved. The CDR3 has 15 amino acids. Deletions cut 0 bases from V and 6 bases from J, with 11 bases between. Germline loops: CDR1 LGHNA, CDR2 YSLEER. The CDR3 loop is CASSQDPFLPGELFF. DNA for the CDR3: TGCGCCAGCAGCCAAGATCCCTTTCTCCCCGGGGAGCTGTTTTTT.

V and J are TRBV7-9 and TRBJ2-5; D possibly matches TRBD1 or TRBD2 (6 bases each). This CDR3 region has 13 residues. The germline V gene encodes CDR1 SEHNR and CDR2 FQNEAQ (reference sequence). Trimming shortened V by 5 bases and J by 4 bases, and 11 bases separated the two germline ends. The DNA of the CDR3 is TGTGCCAGCAGCAGGGGGGACCTAGAGACCCAGTACTTC. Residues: CASSRGDLETQYF. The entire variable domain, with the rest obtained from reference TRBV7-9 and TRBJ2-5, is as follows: DTGVSQNPRHKITKRGQNVTFRCDPISEHNRLYWYRQTLGQGPEFLTYFQNEAQLEKSRLLSDRFSAERPKGSFSTLEIQRTEQGDSAMYLCASSRGDLETQYFGPGTRLLVL.

The DNA of the CDR3 is TGTGCCACACTGGGGGGTACGGAGAATGGCTACACCTTC. Its translation: CATLGGTENGYTF. The chain uses TRBV6-6 and TRBJ1-2, with a tentative D call TRBD1 (5 bases). V gave up 10 bases and J gave up 6 bases, with 18 bases separating them. Looked up from germline, CDR1 is MNHNY and CDR2 is SVGAGI (reference sequence). The CDR3 runs 13 residues.

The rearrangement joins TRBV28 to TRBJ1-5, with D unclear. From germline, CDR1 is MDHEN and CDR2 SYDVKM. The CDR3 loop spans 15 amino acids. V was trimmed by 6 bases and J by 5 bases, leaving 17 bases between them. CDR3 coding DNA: TGTGCCAGCAGCAAGGACGGCCAGTTCTATCAGCCCCAGCATTTT. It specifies CASSKDGQFYQPQHF. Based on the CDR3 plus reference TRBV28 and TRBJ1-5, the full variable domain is DVKVTQSSRYLVKRTGEKVFLECVQDMDHENMFWYRQDPGLGLRLIYFSYDVKMKEKGDIPEGYSVSREKKERFSLILESASTNQTSMYLCASSKDGQFYQPQHFGDGTRLSIL.

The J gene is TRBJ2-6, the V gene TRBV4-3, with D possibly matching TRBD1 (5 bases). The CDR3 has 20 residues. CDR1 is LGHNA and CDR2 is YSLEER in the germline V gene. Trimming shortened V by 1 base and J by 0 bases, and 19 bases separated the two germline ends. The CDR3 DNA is TGCGCCAGCAGCCAAGTTAGGGGTTTTTACAGGAACTCTGGGGCCAACGTCCTGACTTTC. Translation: CASSQVRGFYRNSGANVLTF.

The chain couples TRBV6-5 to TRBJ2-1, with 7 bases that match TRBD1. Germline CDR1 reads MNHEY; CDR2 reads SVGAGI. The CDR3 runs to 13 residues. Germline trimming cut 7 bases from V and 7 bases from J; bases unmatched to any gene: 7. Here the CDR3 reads CASTRQGSNEQFF. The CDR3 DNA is TGTGCCAGCACAAGACAGGGTTCGAATGAGCAGTTCTTC.

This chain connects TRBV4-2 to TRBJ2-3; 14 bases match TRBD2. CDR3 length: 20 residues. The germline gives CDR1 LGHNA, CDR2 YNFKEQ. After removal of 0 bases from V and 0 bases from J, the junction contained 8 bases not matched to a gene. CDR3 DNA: TGTGCCAGCAGCCAAGATGAGGGACTAGCGGGGGCCTCTAGCACAGATACGCAGTATTTT. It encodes CASSQDEGLAGASSTDTQYF.

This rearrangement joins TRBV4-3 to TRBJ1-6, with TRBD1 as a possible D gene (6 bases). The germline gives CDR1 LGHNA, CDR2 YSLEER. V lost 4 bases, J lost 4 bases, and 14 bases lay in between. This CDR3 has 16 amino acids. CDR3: CASSRSLTGYNSPLHF. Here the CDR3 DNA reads TGCGCCAGCAGCCGTTCTCTCACAGGGTATAATTCACCCCTCCACTTT.

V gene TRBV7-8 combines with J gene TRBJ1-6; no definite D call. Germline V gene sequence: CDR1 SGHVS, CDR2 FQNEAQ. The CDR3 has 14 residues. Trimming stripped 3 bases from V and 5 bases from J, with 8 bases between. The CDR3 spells CASSFGADNSPLHF. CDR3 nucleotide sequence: TGTGCCAGCAGCTTCGGAGCGGATAATTCACCCCTCCACTTT.

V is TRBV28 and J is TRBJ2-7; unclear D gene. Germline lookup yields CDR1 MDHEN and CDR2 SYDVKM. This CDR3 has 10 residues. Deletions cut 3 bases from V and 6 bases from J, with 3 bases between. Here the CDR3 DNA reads TGTGCCAGCAGTTTTCGCGAGCAGTACTTC. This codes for CASSFREQYF.

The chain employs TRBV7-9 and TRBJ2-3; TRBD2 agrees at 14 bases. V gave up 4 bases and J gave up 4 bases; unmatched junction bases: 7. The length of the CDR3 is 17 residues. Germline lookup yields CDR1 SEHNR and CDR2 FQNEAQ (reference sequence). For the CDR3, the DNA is TGTGCCAGCAGCTCTCGACTAGCGGGGGGGAGGGCAGATACGCAGTATTTT. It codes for CASSSRLAGGRADTQYF.

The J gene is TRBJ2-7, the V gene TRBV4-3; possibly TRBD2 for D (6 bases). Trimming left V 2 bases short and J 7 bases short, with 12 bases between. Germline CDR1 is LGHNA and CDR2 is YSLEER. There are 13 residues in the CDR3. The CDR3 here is CASSQTGAGEQYF. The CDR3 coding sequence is TGCGCCAGCAGCCAAACTGGGGCGGGGGAGCAGTACTTC.

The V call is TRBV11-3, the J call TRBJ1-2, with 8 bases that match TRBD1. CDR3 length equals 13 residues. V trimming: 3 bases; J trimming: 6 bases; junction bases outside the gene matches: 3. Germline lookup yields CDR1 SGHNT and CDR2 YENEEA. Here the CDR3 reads CASSLGQEDGYTF. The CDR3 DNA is TGTGCCAGCAGCTTGGGACAGGAGGATGGCTACACCTTC.

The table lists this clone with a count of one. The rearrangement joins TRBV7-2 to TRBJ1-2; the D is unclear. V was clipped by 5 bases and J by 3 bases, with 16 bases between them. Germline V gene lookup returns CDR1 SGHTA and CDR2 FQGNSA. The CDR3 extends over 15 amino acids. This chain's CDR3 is CASSLPLPQYYGYTF. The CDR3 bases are TGTGCCAGCAGCCTACCCCTTCCGCAGTACTATGGCTACACCTTC.

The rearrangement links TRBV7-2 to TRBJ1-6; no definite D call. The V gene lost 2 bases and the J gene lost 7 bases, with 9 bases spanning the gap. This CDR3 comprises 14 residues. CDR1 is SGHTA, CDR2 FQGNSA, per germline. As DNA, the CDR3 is TGTGCCAGCAGCTTATCGGGCCGAAATTCACCCCTCCACTTT. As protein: CASSLSGRNSPLHF.

The CDR3 loop reads CASSQEQGYGYTF. The DNA for the CDR3 is TGTGCCAGCAGCCAGGAACAGGGTTATGGCTACACCTTC. This chain connects TRBV7-2 to TRBJ1-2; D is possibly TRBD1 (6 bases). Germline CDR1 reads SGHTA; CDR2 reads FQGNSA. The CDR3 has 13 amino acids. V shed 5 bases and J shed 5 bases, with 12 bases lying between them.

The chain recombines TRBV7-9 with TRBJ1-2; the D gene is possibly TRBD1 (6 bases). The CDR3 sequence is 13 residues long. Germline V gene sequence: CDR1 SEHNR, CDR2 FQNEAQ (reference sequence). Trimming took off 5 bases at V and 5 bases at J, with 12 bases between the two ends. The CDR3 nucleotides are TGTGCCAGCAGCGCACAAGGACAGTATGGCTACACCTTC. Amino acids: CASSAQGQYGYTF.

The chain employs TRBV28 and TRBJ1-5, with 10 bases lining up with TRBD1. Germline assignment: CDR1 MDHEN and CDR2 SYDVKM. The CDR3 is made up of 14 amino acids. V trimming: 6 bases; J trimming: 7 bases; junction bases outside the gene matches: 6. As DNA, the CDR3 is TGTGCCAGCAGAGAGACAGGGGGCGGGCAGCCCCAGCATTTT. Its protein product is CASRETGGGQPQHF.

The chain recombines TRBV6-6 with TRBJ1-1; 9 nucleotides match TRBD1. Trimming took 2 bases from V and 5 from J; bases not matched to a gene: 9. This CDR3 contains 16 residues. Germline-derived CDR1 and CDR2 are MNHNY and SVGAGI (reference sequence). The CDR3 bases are TGTGCCAGCAGTTACGACCCTGGACAGGGGAAAACTGAAGCTTTCTTT. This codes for CASSYDPGQGKTEAFF.

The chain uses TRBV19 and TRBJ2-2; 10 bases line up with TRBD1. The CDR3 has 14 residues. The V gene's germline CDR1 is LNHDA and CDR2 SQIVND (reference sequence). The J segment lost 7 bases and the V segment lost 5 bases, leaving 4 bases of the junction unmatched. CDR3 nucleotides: TGTGCCAGTAGTCGACAGGGGGCGGGCGGGGAGCTGTTTTTT. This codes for CASSRQGAGGELFF. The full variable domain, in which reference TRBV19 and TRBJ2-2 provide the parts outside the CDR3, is DGGITQSPKYLFRKEGQNVTLSCEQNLNHDAMYWYRQDPGQGLRLIYYSQIVNDFQKGDIAEGYSVSREKKESFPLTVTSAQKNPTAFYLCASSRQGAGGELFFGEGSRLTVL.

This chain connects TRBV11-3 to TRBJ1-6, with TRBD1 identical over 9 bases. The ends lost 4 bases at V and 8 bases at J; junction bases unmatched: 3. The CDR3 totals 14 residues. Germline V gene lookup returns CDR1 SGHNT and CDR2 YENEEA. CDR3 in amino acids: CASSSGQGYSPLHF. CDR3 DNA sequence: TGTGCCAGCAGCTCGGGACAGGGTTATTCACCCCTCCACTTT.

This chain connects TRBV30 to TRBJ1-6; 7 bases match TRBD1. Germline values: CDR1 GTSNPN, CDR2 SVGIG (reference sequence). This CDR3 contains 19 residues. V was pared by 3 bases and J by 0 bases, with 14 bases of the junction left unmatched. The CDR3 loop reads CAWRMREGAPSSYNSPLHF. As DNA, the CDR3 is TGTGCCTGGAGGATGCGGGAGGGGGCCCCGAGCTCCTATAATTCACCCCTCCACTTT.

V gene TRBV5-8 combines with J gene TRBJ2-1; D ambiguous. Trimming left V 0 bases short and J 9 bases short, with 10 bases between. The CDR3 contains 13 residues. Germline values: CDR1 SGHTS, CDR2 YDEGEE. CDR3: CASSLATNGEQFF. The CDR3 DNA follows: TGTGCCAGCAGCTTGGCCACGAATGGTGAGCAGTTCTTC.

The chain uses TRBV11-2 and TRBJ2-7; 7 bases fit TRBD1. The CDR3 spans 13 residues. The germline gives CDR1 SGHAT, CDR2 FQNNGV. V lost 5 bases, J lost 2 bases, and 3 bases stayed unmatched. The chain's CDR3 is CASSPQGPYEQYF. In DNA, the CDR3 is TGTGCCAGCAGCCCACAGGGGCCCTACGAGCAGTACTTC.

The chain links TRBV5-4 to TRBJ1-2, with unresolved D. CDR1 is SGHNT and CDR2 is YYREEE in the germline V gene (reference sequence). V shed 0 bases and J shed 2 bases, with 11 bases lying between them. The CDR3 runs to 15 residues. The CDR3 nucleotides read TGTGCCAGCAGCTTGGGGGGTGCGGGGAACTATGGCTACACCTTC. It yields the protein CASSLGGAGNYGYTF.